The rows below give T cell receptor beta chains drawn from one sample of a study of cytomegalovirus exposure and HLA in healthy donors. Only in-frame clones appear in the TCRdb table, and some are missing; sequencing was by immunoSEQ multiplex PCR. Here the sample spans about 99,000 clones, around 80% being singletons. Sequenced input: PBMCs. These TCRs come from a woman younger than 35 in good health and CMV-seropositive. Both conserved end residues are part of each CDR3. The D gene is left open where the match is weak. Only some rows state a clone size, as once, few, many or a class for expanded clones.

v_call	cdr3_length	d_call	clone_size	j_call	cdr3_aa	cdr3_nt
TRBV27	14	-	few	TRBJ1-2	CASRLGLRGGGYTF	TGTGCCAGCAGACTTGGACTCCGGGGGGGTGGCTACACCTTC
TRBV18	17	TRBD1	few	TRBJ2-5	CASSDRLTRDRGETQYF	TGTGCCAGCTCCGACCGATTGACTCGGGACAGGGGAGAGACCCAGTACTTC
TRBV6-4	13	TRBD1	-	TRBJ1-1	CASSARTGGEAFF	TGTGCCAGCAGTGCCCGGACAGGGGGTGAAGCTTTCTTT
TRBV18	16	TRBD1	-	TRBJ1-2	CASSPTLGQGNYGYTF	TGTGCCAGCTCACCCACCTTAGGACAGGGGAACTATGGCTACACCTTC
TRBV9	13	-	once	TRBJ2-7	CASSATGSHEQYF	TGTGCCAGCAGCGCGACGGGGTCCCACGAGCAGTACTTC
TRBV7-7	17	TRBD2	-	TRBJ2-5	CASSASTSGSLHRAQYF	TGTGCCAGCAGCGCCTCGACTAGCGGGTCTCTCCATAGAGCCCAGTACTTC
TRBV7-9	14	TRBD1	-	TRBJ2-7	CASSLGQGPSEQYF	TGTGCCAGCAGCTTAGGACAGGGTCCCTCCGAGCAGTACTTC
TRBV9	14	TRBD1	-	TRBJ1-6	CASSADRAGSPLHF	TGTGCCAGCAGCGCAGACAGGGCGGGTTCACCCCTCCACTTT
TRBV21-1	16	-	few	TRBJ2-7	CASSRAGQRVAYEQYF	TGTGCCAGCAGCAGAGCGGGACAACGTGTAGCCTACGAGCAGTACTTC
TRBV9	15	TRBD1	-	TRBJ2-3	CASSATGGGTDTQYF	TGTGCCAGCAGCGCGACAGGGGGTGGCACAGATACGCAGTATTTT
TRBV29-1	14	TRBD1	-	TRBJ1-2	CSVGGQGGDYGYTF	TGCAGCGTTGGGGGACAGGGAGGGGACTATGGCTACACCTTC
TRBV5-6	12	-	once	TRBJ2-7	CASSYPGDEQYF	TGTGCCAGCAGCTACCCCGGGGACGAGCAGTACTTC
TRBV30	11	-	-	TRBJ2-7	CAWSGAAEQYF	TGTGCCTGGAGCGGAGCGGCCGAGCAGTACTTC
TRBV25-1	15	TRBD2	-	TRBJ2-3	CASSEPGLGSDTQYF	TGTGCCAGCAGTGAACCCGGACTAGGGTCAGATACGCAGTATTTT
TRBV27	13	TRBD1	-	TRBJ1-2	CASALGQRYGYTF	TGTGCCAGTGCCCTGGGACAGAGATATGGCTACACCTTC
TRBV27	14	TRBD1	-	TRBJ1-5	CASSLGTGLQPQHF	TGTGCCAGCAGTTTGGGGACAGGCCTACAGCCCCAGCATTTT
TRBV10-3	11	TRBD1	-	TRBJ1-1	CATGTAAEAFF	TGTGCCACCGGGACAGCCGCTGAAGCTTTCTTT
TRBV13	14	-	-	TRBJ2-1	CASFRGSLYNEQFF	TGTGCCAGCTTTAGGGGATCTCTCTACAATGAGCAGTTCTTC
TRBV7-6	15	-	once	TRBJ1-2	CASSLAAQGGYGYTF	TGTGCCAGCAGCTTAGCGGCCCAGGGAGGGTATGGCTACACCTTC
TRBV11-2	12	TRBD2	-	TRBJ2-5	CASRLAEETQYF	TGTGCCAGCAGACTAGCGGAGGAGACCCAGTACTTC
TRBV6-1	11	TRBD1	-	TRBJ1-2	CASTQGEGYTF	TGTGCCAGCACCCAGGGGGAAGGCTACACCTTC
TRBV18	16	-	-	TRBJ2-3	CASSPPEVTIRDTQYF	TGTGCCAGCTCACCACCGGAGGTTACTATTAGAGATACGCAGTATTTT
TRBV5-6	18	-	-	TRBJ2-3	CASSPGPLGSGGTDTQYF	TGTGCCAGCAGCCCAGGTCCCTTGGGGTCAGGGGGCACAGATACGCAGTATTTT
TRBV5-1	15	-	once	TRBJ1-5	CASSEGQFTGQPQHF	TGCGCCAGCAGCGAAGGACAATTCACCGGTCAGCCCCAGCATTTT
TRBV4-2	15	TRBD2	-	TRBJ2-7	CASSTPGLASYEQYF	TGTGCCAGCAGCACCCCGGGACTAGCGTCCTACGAGCAGTACTTC
TRBV9	15	-	-	TRBJ2-7	CASSVQGNFLSEQYF	TGTGCCAGCAGCGTACAGGGTAATTTTCTCTCCGAGCAGTACTTC
TRBV18	17	-	-	TRBJ1-4	CASSAFGGSSSNEKLFF	TGTGCCAGCTCAGCCTTTGGGGGGTCATCCTCTAATGAAAAACTGTTTTTT
TRBV4-3	13	-	-	TRBJ2-7	CASSLGVSGEQYF	TGCGCCAGCAGCCTGGGAGTTAGTGGCGAGCAGTACTTC
TRBV28	13	-	few	TRBJ2-4	CASSTGFKNIQYF	TGTGCCAGCAGCACAGGGTTCAAAAACATTCAGTACTTC
TRBV5-1	13	-	-	TRBJ2-7	CASSSPGLYEQYF	TGCGCCAGCAGCTCTCCAGGACTTTACGAGCAGTACTTC
TRBV9	15	-	-	TRBJ2-7	CASSPLGGRGYEQYF	TGTGCCAGCAGCCCCCTGGGGGGGCGGGGCTACGAGCAGTACTTC
TRBV18	13	-	-	TRBJ1-1	CASSPGENTEAFF	TGTGCCAGCTCACCCGGAGAGAACACTGAAGCTTTCTTT
TRBV7-2	14	TRBD1	once	TRBJ1-1	CASSLDRGRTEAFF	TGTGCCAGCAGCTTGGACAGGGGGCGGACTGAAGCTTTCTTT
TRBV6-5	15	-	-	TRBJ1-2	CASSSSTVNYYGYTF	TGTGCCAGCAGTTCCTCGACAGTTAACTACTATGGCTACACCTTC
TRBV7-8	15	TRBD2	few	TRBJ2-7	CASSLPGLGQYEQYF	TGTGCCAGCAGCTTACCAGGACTAGGTCAGTACGAGCAGTACTTC
TRBV14	18	-	-	TRBJ2-2	CASSHRTTRGGNTGELFF	TGTGCCAGCAGCCACCGCACCACTAGAGGGGGAAACACCGGGGAGCTGTTTTTT
TRBV5-6	14	-	-	TRBJ2-3	CASSPGGNHDTQYF	TGTGCCAGCAGCCCGGGTGGTAACCACGATACGCAGTATTTT
TRBV10-3	13	TRBD2	-	TRBJ2-1	CAIRDSGTNEQFF	TGTGCCATCAGAGATAGCGGGACCAATGAGCAGTTCTTC
TRBV15	18	TRBD1	-	TRBJ1-3	CATSRGRAGTGVGNTIYF	TGTGCCACCAGCAGAGGAAGGGCCGGGACAGGGGTTGGAAACACCATATATTTT
TRBV27	14	-	once	TRBJ1-5	CASSIWTGDQPQHF	TGTGCCAGCAGTATCTGGACTGGAGATCAGCCCCAGCATTTT
TRBV6-5	13	TRBD1	-	TRBJ1-2	CASREQGTYGYTF	TGTGCCAGCAGAGAACAGGGGACGTATGGCTACACCTTC
TRBV9	15	TRBD2	-	TRBJ2-1	CASSASAGIYNEQFF	TGTGCCAGCAGCGCGTCAGCGGGGATCTACAATGAGCAGTTCTTC
TRBV7-3	21	TRBD1	-	TRBJ2-2	CASSLFPLRAGTGGNTGELFF	TGTGCCAGCAGCTTATTCCCCCTACGAGCCGGGACAGGGGGGAACACCGGGGAGCTGTTTTTT
TRBV11-1	15	-	-	TRBJ2-3	CASSSIQGSTDTQYF	TGTGCCAGCAGCTCTATACAGGGTAGCACAGATACGCAGTATTTT
TRBV25-1	12	-	-	TRBJ2-7	CASAKTLGEQYF	TGTGCCAGCGCCAAGACACTAGGCGAGCAGTACTTC
TRBV12-5	15	TRBD2	-	TRBJ2-7	CASGFPREGRWEQYF	TGTGCTAGTGGTTTTCCTCGGGAGGGCCGGTGGGAGCAGTACTTC
TRBV5-6	14	TRBD1	-	TRBJ2-1	CASSFPDRGNEQFF	TGTGCCAGCAGCTTTCCGGACAGGGGCAATGAGCAGTTCTTC
TRBV5-6	18	-	-	TRBJ1-4	CASSLGGFPTTTNEKLFF	TGTGCCAGCAGCTTGGGAGGGTTTCCCACCACAACTAATGAAAAACTGTTTTTT
TRBV11-2	11	TRBD1	-	TRBJ2-1	CASSLGQEQFF	TGTGCCAGCAGCTTGGGACAGGAGCAGTTCTTC
TRBV9	17	-	-	TRBJ1-1	CASSATRALQVNTEAFF	TGTGCCAGCAGCGCAACGCGCGCCCTACAGGTTAACACTGAAGCTTTCTTT
TRBV18	17	-	-	TRBJ2-1	CASSKYRVGGGYNEQFF	TGTGCCAGCTCAAAGTACAGGGTTGGGGGTGGCTACAATGAGCAGTTCTTC
TRBV11-2	14	-	-	TRBJ2-4	CASSFLGAKNIQYF	TGTGCCAGCAGCTTCCTCGGGGCCAAAAACATTCAGTACTTC
TRBV4-1	14	-	few	TRBJ1-1	CASSQEGHWTEAFF	TGCGCCAGCAGCCAAGAGGGCCACTGGACTGAAGCTTTCTTT